This TCR beta chain stems from a study of cytotoxic CD8 clonotypes in ibrutinib-treated CLL. Study outcomes and limitations: An increase in clonality occurred at ibrutinib response, followed by a return toward baseline at progression.

Note on this clone: Its antigen is undetermined.

Clones were read by immunoSEQ multiplex PCR, and TCRdb kept only the in-frame ones, dropping some. Of 200,000 to 250,000 clones detected, roughly 77% appear once; the ten largest clones hold about 6.4%. This CDR3 has 14 amino acids. After removal of 5 bases from V and 4 bases from J, the junction contained 8 bases not matched to a gene. Per the germline V gene, CDR1 is SQVTM and CDR2 is ANQGSEA. The TCR sequence derives from a human donor with chronic lymphocytic leukemia. The specimen was PBMCs, collected after 12 months of ibrutinib treatment. The chain is built from TRBV29-1 and TRBJ2-5; 9 bases agree with TRBD2. In DNA form, the CDR3 reads TGCAGCGTTAGGCGGGGGGGCCCCGGAGAGACCCAGTACTTC. Protein: CSVRRGGPGETQYF.